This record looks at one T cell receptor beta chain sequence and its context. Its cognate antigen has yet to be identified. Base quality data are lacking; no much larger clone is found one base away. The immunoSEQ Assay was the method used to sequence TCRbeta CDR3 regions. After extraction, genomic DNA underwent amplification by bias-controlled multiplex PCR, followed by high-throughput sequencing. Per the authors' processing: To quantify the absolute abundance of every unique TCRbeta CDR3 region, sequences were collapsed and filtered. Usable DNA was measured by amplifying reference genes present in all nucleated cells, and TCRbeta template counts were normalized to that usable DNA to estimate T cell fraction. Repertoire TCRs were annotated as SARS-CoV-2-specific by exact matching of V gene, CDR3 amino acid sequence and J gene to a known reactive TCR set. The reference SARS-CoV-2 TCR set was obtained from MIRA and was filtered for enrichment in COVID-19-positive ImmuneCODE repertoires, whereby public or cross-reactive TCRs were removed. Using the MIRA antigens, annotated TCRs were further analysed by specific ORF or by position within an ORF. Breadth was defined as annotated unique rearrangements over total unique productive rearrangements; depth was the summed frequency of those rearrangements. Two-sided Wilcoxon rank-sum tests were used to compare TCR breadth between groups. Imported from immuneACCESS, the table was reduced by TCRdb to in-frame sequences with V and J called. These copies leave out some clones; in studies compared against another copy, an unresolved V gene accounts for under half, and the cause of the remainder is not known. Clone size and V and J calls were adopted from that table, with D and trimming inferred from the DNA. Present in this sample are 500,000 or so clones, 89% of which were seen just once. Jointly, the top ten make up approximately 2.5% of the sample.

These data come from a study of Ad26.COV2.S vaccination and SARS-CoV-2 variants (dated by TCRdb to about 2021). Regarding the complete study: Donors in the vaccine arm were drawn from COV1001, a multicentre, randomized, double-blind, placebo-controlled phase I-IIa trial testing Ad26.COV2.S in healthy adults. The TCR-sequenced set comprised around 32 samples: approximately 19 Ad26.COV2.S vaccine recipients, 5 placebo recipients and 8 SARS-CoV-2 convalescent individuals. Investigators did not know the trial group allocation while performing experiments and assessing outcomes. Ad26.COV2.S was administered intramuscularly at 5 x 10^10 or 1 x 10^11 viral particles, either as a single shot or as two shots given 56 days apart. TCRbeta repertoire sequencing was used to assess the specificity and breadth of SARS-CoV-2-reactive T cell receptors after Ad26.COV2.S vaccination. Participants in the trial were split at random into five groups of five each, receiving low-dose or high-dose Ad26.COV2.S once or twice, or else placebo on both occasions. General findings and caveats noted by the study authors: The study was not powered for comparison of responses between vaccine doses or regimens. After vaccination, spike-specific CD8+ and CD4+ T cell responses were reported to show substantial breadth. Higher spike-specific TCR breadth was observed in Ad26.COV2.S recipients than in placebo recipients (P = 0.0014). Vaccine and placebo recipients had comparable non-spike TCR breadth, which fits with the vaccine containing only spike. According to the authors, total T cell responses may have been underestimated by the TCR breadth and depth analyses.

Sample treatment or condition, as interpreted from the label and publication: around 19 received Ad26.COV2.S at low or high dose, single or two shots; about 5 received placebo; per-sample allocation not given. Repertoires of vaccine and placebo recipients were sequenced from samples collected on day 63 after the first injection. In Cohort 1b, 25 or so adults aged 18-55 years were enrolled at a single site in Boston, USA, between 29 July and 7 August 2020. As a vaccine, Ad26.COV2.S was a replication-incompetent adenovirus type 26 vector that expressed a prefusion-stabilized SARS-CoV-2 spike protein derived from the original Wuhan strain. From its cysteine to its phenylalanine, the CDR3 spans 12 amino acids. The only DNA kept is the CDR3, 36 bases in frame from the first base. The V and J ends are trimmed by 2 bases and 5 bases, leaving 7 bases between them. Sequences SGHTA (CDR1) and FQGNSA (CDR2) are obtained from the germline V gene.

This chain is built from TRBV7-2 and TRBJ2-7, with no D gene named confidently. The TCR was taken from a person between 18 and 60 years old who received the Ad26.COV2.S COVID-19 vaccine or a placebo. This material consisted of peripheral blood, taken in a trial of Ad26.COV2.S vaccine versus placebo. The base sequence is TGTGCCAGCAGCTTATTAGGCGACGAGCAGTACTTC. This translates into CASSLLGDEQYF.